A single sample gave rise to the 20 T cell receptor beta chains below, sequenced in a study of shared clonotypes between healthy human individuals (dated by TCRdb to the early 2020s). CD8 naive samples consisted of CD45RO-negative cells that were positively selected for CCR7, yielding a CD45RA+CCR7+ population without TemRA cells. Library method: the immunoSEQ multiplex PCR assay. In its TCRdb copy, this immuneACCESS table keeps in-frame sequences only and misses some clones. Where compared with another copy, unresolved V genes explain less than half of these, and the others have no known cause. The sample table records about 2 million clones; about 95% of these occur just once. The ten largest make up 0.95% to 1.5% of the sample. The source material was naive CD8+ T cells sorted from blood. The sample's cell subset or site label is to be understood as: CD45RA+CCR7+. The source of these receptors is a man aged 18 to 30 in good health.

V usage is TRBV11-2 and J usage is TRBJ2-7; TRBD1 matches at 9 bases. CDR3 size: 16 residues. The germline gives CDR1 SGHAT, CDR2 FQNNGV. Germline trimming cut 5 bases from V and 3 bases from J; bases unmatched to any gene: 11. This CDR3 reads CASSHHGTGLIYEQYF. CDR3 DNA: TGTGCCAGCAGCCACCATGGGACAGGGCTCATCTACGAGCAGTACTTC.

The rearrangement uses TRBV10-3 and TRBJ2-1; TRBD2 is a possible D gene (6 bases). The V gene's germline CDR1 is ENHRY and CDR2 SYGVKD. CDR3 length equals 12 residues. The germline V and J ends were trimmed by 8 bases and 8 bases, with 13 bases remaining between them. The CDR3 is CAIGSRGDEQFF. Written as DNA, the CDR3 is TGTGCCATCGGTTCCCGCGGGGATGAGCAGTTCTTC.

The chain carries TRBV7-2 and TRBJ2-7, with D uncertain. The CDR3 has 14 amino acids. In germline, CDR1 is SGHTA, CDR2 FQGNSA. The V gene lost 4 bases and the J gene lost 3 bases, with 13 bases spanning the gap. This CDR3 reads CASSYSLGGYEQYF. The CDR3 nucleotides read TGTGCCAGCAGCTACTCCCTGGGTGGCTACGAGCAGTACTTC.

The chain recombines TRBV7-8 with TRBJ2-1; D gene uncertain. Trimming took 8 bases from V and 2 from J, leaving 16 bases between them. The CDR3 runs to 15 residues. From germline, CDR1 is SGHVS and CDR2 FQNEAQ. CDR3 coding DNA: TGTGCCAGCGGACCCTCAGCAAATACCTACAATGAGCAGTTCTTC. Encoded protein: CASGPSANTYNEQFF.

The rearrangement joins TRBV13 to TRBJ1-3; D perhaps matches TRBD1 (6 bases). This CDR3 spans 15 amino acids. The germline gives CDR1 PRHDT, CDR2 FYEKMQ (reference sequence). The germline V and J ends were trimmed by 6 bases and 0 bases, with 12 bases remaining between them. The CDR3 DNA reads TGTGCCAGCAGAATGGGGGCTCTCTCTGGAAACACCATATATTTT. It encodes CASRMGALSGNTIYF.

V is TRBV27 and J is TRBJ2-5, with 9 bases lining up with TRBD1. J was trimmed by 4 bases and V by 7 bases; bases with no gene match: 4. The germline V gene encodes CDR1 MNHEY and CDR2 SMNVEV (reference sequence). The length of the CDR3 is 13 residues. The CDR3: CASTPDRGETQYF. The CDR3 bases are TGTGCCAGCACCCCGGACAGGGGAGAGACCCAGTACTTC.

This chain uses TRBV27 with TRBJ1-4; D may be TRBD1 (5 bases). CDR1 is MNHEY, CDR2 SMNVEV, per germline (reference sequence). Trimming left V 6 bases short and J 8 bases short, with 13 bases between. This CDR3 contains 13 residues. In DNA form, the CDR3 reads TGTGCCAGCAGCCTTTGGGAGGGGGAAAAACTGTTTTTT. This translates into CASSLWEGEKLFF.

CDR3 sequence reads: CASSPIYPIDRPYEQYF. Here the CDR3 DNA reads TGTGCCAGCAGTCCGATATATCCCATCGACAGACCCTACGAGCAGTACTTC. The chain links TRBV28 to TRBJ2-7; TRBD1 might be the D (5 bases). Per the germline V gene, CDR1 is MDHEN and CDR2 is SYDVKM. The V end was cut by 5 bases, the J end by 2 bases, with 22 bases between. The CDR3 spans 17 residues. The variable domain in full, with the rest retrieved from reference TRBV28 and TRBJ2-7, is DVKVTQSSRYLVKRTGEKVFLECVQDMDHENMFWYRQDPGLGLRLIYFSYDVKMKEKGDIPEGYSVSREKKERFSLILESASTNQTSMYLCASSPIYPIDRPYEQYFGPGTRLTVT.

This clone came up once. The chain combines TRBV5-4 with TRBJ2-7; TRBD2 is a possible D gene (5 bases). Germline-derived CDR1 and CDR2 are SGHNT and YYREEE (reference sequence). Trimming shortened V by 0 bases and J by 6 bases, and 10 bases separated the two germline ends. The CDR3 runs 13 residues. This CDR3 reads CASSLASGLEQYF. As DNA, the CDR3 is TGTGCCAGCAGCTTGGCCAGCGGCCTCGAGCAGTACTTC.

This chain uses TRBV29-1 with TRBJ2-7; TRBD1 matches at 8 bases. The CDR3 runs to 17 residues. With V trimmed by 5 bases and J by 0 bases, 15 bases remained unmatched. CDR1 SQVTM and CDR2 ANQGSEA come from the germline V gene. CDR3 sequence reads: CSVQVLLGQGYSYEQYF. CDR3 bases: TGCAGCGTTCAGGTCCTCTTAGGACAGGGCTACTCCTACGAGCAGTACTTC.

The chain links TRBV10-2 to TRBJ2-2, with 10 positions matching TRBD2. This CDR3 is built from 18 residues. V was clipped by 7 bases and J by 1 base; unmatched bases: 12. Germline CDR1 and CDR2: WSHSY and SAAADI. As DNA, the CDR3 is TGCGCCAGCACACCTGCTAGCGGGAGAGCGAGGAACACCGGGGAGCTGTTTTTT. It yields the protein CASTPASGRARNTGELFF.

The chain recombines TRBV5-1 with TRBJ2-7; the D is unclear. In germline, CDR1 is SGHRS, CDR2 YFSETQ. CDR3 length: 13 amino acids. V shed 4 bases and J shed 2 bases, with 10 bases lying between them. The CDR3 loop is CASSTYTPYEQYF. The CDR3, as DNA: TGCGCCAGCAGCACTTACACCCCCTACGAGCAGTACTTC. Together with reference TRBV5-1 and TRBJ2-7, the CDR3 gives the full variable domain: KAGVTQTPRYLIKTRGQQVTLSCSPISGHRSVSWYQQTPGQGLQFLFEYFSETQRNKGNFPGRFSGRQFSNSRSEMNVSTLELGDSALYLCASSTYTPYEQYFGPGTRLTVT.

The table lists this clone with a count of one. The chain is built from TRBV5-6 and TRBJ2-5, with D perhaps given as TRBD1 or TRBD2 (5 bases each). V lost 2 bases, J lost 3 bases, and 14 bases lay in between. Germline assignment: CDR1 SGHDT and CDR2 YYEEEE. The CDR3 is made up of 15 amino acids. As DNA, the CDR3 is TGTGCCAGCAGCTTACACTATGGGGGAGAAGAGACCCAGTACTTC. This translates into CASSLHYGGEETQYF.

The chain is built from TRBV28 and TRBJ2-7, with D perhaps TRBD1 or TRBD2 (6 bases each). The length of the CDR3 is 16 residues. Germline V lookup: CDR1 MDHEN, CDR2 SYDVKM. V was shortened by 2 bases and J by 5 bases, with 19 bases between the two germline ends. The CDR3 loop is CASSLEGEASRDEQYF. In DNA form, the CDR3 reads TGTGCCAGCAGTTTAGAGGGGGAGGCCTCCCGGGACGAGCAGTACTTC. The full variable domain, completed using reference TRBV28 and TRBJ2-7, is DVKVTQSSRYLVKRTGEKVFLECVQDMDHENMFWYRQDPGLGLRLIYFSYDVKMKEKGDIPEGYSVSREKKERFSLILESASTNQTSMYLCASSLEGEASRDEQYFGPGTRLTVT.

V is TRBV9 and J is TRBJ2-2; D is undetermined. Germline CDR1 and CDR2: SGDLS and YYNGEE. This CDR3 comprises 13 residues. Trimming shortened V by 3 bases and J by 3 bases, and 6 bases separated the two germline ends. CDR3 nucleotide sequence: TGTGCCAGCAGCGGGGGTTACACCGGGGAGCTGTTTTTT. The encoded protein is CASSGGYTGELFF.

V is TRBV7-9 and J is TRBJ1-4; possibly TRBD1 for D (5 bases). Germline-derived CDR1 and CDR2 are SEHNR and FQNEAQ (reference sequence). This CDR3 is built from 17 residues. Trimming took off 2 bases at V and 0 bases at J, with 13 bases between the two ends. The chain's CDR3 is CASSLLQVAATNEKLFF. The CDR3 nucleotides are TGTGCCAGCAGCTTATTACAGGTAGCTGCAACTAATGAAAAACTGTTTTTT.

The V call is TRBV27, the J call TRBJ2-2; D perhaps matches TRBD1 (5 bases). V lost 5 bases, J lost 0 bases, and 10 bases lay in between. Germline assignment: CDR1 MNHEY and CDR2 SMNVEV (reference sequence). This CDR3 region has 15 residues. In DNA, the CDR3 is TGTGCCAGCAGTAACATAGGGGCGAACACCGGGGAGCTGTTTTTT. It is translated as CASSNIGANTGELFF.

The chain couples TRBV9 to TRBJ1-5; D remains unclear. Germline V gene lookup returns CDR1 SGDLS and CDR2 YYNGEE. The CDR3 loop spans 14 amino acids. The ends were cut back, 4 bases at V and 0 bases at J, with 8 bases in the middle. Written as DNA, the CDR3 is TGTGCCAGCAGCAGGGATTTTAGCAATCAGCCCCAGCATTTT. It codes for CASSRDFSNQPQHF. Based on the CDR3 plus reference TRBV9 and TRBJ1-5, the full variable domain is DSGVTQTPKHLITATGQRVTLRCSPRSGDLSVYWYQQSLDQGLQFLIQYYNGEERAKGNILERFSAQQFPDLHSELNLSSLELGDSALYFCASSRDFSNQPQHFGDGTRLSIL.

CDR3 in DNA: TGTGCCAGCAGCATGGACCGGGGCTACGAGCAGTACTTC. Its protein product is CASSMDRGYEQYF. The gene calls are TRBV11-1 and TRBJ2-7; possibly TRBD2 for D (5 bases). The CDR3 totals 13 residues. V was pared by 5 bases and J by 3 bases, with 11 bases between. The V gene's germline CDR1 is SGHAT and CDR2 FQDESV (reference sequence).

This sequence joins TRBV6-5 and TRBJ2-2, with 7 bases that match TRBD2. CDR1 MNHEY and CDR2 SVGAGI come from the germline V gene. J gave up 3 bases and V 2 bases, and 6 bases lay outside the gene matches. The CDR3 sequence is 16 residues long. Written as DNA, the CDR3 is TGTGCCAGCAGTTACGGGGCGGGAGCGGACACCGGGGAGCTGTTTTTT. Its protein product is CASSYGAGADTGELFF.